Shown below are 9 T cell receptor beta chains from a single sample sequenced in a study of control samples from healthy donors and cancer patients. Data came from immunoSEQ multiplex PCR; TCRdb stores just in-frame clones and leaves some out. The sample holds roughly 100,000 clones; 88% are singletons and the top ten take over 12%. The material sequenced was blood. Receptors were obtained from a man in his thirties or forties in good health.

The genes are TRBV20-1 and TRBJ2-7, with 9 bases fitting TRBD1. V dropped 3 bases and J dropped 1; count of bases not matched to a gene: 7. Germline assignment: CDR1 DFQATT and CDR2 SNEGSKA (reference sequence). The CDR3 sequence is 15 residues long. The chain's CDR3 is CSASTGGQISYEQYF. In DNA form, the CDR3 reads TGCAGTGCTAGTACAGGGGGCCAGATTTCCTACGAGCAGTACTTC.

This sequence joins TRBV6-2 or TRBV6-3 and TRBJ2-5; D perhaps matches TRBD2 (6 bases). Trimming took 5 bases from V and 5 from J, leaving 18 bases between them. The CDR3 runs to 15 residues. The V gene's germline CDR1 is MNHEY and CDR2 SVGEGT. The CDR3 region is CASSRDIVRGETQYF. In DNA form, the CDR3 reads TGTGCCAGCAGTAGAGATATAGTCCGGGGGGAGACCCAGTACTTC.

The chain has TRBV9 and TRBJ2-7; 10 bases agree with TRBD2. V trimming: 4 bases; J trimming: 4 bases; junction bases outside the gene matches: 8. From germline, CDR1 is SGDLS and CDR2 YYNGEE. This CDR3 spans 15 amino acids. The CDR3 loop is CASSFQAGGVYEQYF. Written as DNA, the CDR3 is TGTGCCAGCAGCTTTCAAGCGGGAGGGGTATACGAGCAGTACTTC. The complete variable domain, with remaining parts taken from reference TRBV9 and TRBJ2-7, reads DSGVTQTPKHLITATGQRVTLRCSPRSGDLSVYWYQQSLDQGLQFLIQYYNGEERAKGNILERFSAQQFPDLHSELNLSSLELGDSALYFCASSFQAGGVYEQYFGPGTRLTVT.

This chain uses TRBV5-1 with TRBJ2-2, with D possibly TRBD2 on 6 matching bases. This CDR3 comprises 15 residues. Germline-derived CDR1 and CDR2 are SGHRS and YFSETQ. The V end was cut by 1 base, the J end by 3 bases, with 10 bases between. CDR3 sequence (DNA): TGCGCCAGCAGCTTGCCCGGCGGGGACACCGGGGAGCTGTTTTTT. It is translated as CASSLPGGDTGELFF. Supplemented by reference TRBV5-1 and TRBJ2-2, the full variable domain reads KAGVTQTPRYLIKTRGQQVTLSCSPISGHRSVSWYQQTPGQGLQFLFEYFSETQRNKGNFPGRFSGRQFSNSRSEMNVSTLELGDSALYLCASSLPGGDTGELFFGEGSRLTVL.

This sequence joins TRBV6-4 and TRBJ2-7; 8 bases are a match to TRBD2. The V gene's germline CDR1 is MRHNA and CDR2 SNTAGT. The CDR3 is 13 amino acids. With V trimmed by 6 bases and J by 2 bases, 3 bases remained unmatched. The CDR3 coding sequence is TGTGCCAGCAGACGGGGACTAGCCTACGAGCAGTACTTC. The encoded protein is CASRRGLAYEQYF.

This clone appeared a few times. The V call is TRBV12-3 or TRBV12-4, the J call TRBJ2-7; D is ambiguous. Trimming removed 3 bases at V and 2 bases at J, with 8 bases between. CDR3 length: 13 amino acids. The CDR3 bases are TGTGCCAGCAGTTTGTGGCAGACCTACGAGCAGTACTTC. Translation gives CASSLWQTYEQYF.

The chain has TRBV7-9 and TRBJ1-1, with D perhaps matching TRBD1 (6 bases). V gave up 5 bases and J gave up 2 bases, with 27 bases separating them. Germline V gene sequence: CDR1 SEHNR, CDR2 FQNEAQ (reference sequence). The CDR3 length is 19 residues. The CDR3 protein is CASSPPRGYSKTINTEAFF. For the CDR3, the DNA is TGTGCCAGCAGCCCCCCAAGGGGGTATTCCAAAACAATTAACACTGAAGCTTTCTTT.

The chain links TRBV29-1 to TRBJ2-1, with 7 bases identical to TRBD2. The germline CDR1 and CDR2 sequences are SQVTM and ANQGSEA. This CDR3 spans 15 amino acids. The CDR3 sequence: CSARGREGSYNEQFF. DNA of the CDR3: TGCAGTGCCCGGGGTAGGGAGGGGTCCTACAATGAGCAGTTCTTC.

By share, this clone ranks as medium-sized. The sample has other DNA sequences that encode this CDR3 too. The gene calls are TRBV5-6 and TRBJ1-1; a possible D gene is TRBD1 (6 bases). The CDR3 spans 12 residues. V gave up 1 base and J gave up 5 bases, with 6 bases separating them. Germline values: CDR1 SGHDT, CDR2 YYEEEE. CDR3 sequence (DNA): TGTGCCAGCAGCTTGAGGGGGACTGAAGCTTTCTTT. This gives the protein CASSLRGTEAFF.